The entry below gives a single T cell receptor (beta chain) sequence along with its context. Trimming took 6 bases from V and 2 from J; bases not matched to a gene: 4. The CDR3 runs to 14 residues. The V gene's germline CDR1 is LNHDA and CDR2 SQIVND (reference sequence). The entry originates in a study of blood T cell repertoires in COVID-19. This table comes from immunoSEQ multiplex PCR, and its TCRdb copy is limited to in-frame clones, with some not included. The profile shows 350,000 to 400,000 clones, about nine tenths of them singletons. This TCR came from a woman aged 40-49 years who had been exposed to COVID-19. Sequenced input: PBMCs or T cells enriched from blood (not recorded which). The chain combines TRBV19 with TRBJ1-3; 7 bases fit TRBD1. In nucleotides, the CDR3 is TGTGCCAGTAGGAAGGGACAGACTGGAAACACCATATATTTT. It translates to CASRKGQTGNTIYF.